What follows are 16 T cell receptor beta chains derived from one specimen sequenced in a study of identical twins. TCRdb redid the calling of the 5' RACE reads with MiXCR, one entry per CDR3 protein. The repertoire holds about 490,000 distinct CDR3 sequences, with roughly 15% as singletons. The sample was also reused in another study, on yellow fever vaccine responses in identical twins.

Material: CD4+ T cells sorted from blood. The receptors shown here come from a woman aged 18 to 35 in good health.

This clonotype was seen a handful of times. The CDR3 region has the DNA TGTGCCAGCAGCTTACGGACTAGCGGGGGGTTCATAGTGCCAAGAGAGACCCAGTACTTC. This encodes CASSLRTSGGFIVPRETQYF. V gene TRBV7-8 combines with J gene TRBJ2-5, with 14 bases lining up with TRBD2. Germline CDR1 reads SGHVS; CDR2 reads FQNEAQ. V dropped 2 bases and J dropped 4; count of bases not matched to a gene: 15. The CDR3 sequence is 20 residues long.

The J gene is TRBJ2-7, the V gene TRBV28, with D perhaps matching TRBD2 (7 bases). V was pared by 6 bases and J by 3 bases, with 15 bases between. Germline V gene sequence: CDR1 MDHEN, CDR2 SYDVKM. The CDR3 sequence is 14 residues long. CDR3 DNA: TGTGCCAGCAGCCCACCGGGGGGACACTACGAGCAGTACTTC. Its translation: CASSPPGGHYEQYF.

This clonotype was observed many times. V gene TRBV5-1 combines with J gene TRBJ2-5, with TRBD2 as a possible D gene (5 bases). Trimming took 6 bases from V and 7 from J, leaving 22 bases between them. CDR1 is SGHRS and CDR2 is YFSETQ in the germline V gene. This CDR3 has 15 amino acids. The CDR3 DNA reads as TGCGCCAGCAAGTCCAAATGGGCTGAGGGATCGACCCAGTACTTC. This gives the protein CASKSKWAEGSTQYF.

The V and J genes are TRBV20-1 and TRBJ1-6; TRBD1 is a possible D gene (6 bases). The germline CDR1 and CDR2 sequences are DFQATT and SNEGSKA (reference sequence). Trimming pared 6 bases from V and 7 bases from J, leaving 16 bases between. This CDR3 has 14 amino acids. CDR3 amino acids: CSAVQGTANSPLHF. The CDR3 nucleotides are TGCAGTGCCGTCCAGGGGACGGCGAATTCACCCCTCCACTTT.

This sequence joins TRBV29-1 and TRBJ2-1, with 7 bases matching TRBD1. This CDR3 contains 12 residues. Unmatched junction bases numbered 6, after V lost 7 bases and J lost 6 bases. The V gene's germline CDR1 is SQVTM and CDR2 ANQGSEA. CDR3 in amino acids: CSGTGTVNEQFF. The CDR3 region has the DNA TGCAGCGGAACTGGGACAGTCAATGAGCAGTTCTTC.

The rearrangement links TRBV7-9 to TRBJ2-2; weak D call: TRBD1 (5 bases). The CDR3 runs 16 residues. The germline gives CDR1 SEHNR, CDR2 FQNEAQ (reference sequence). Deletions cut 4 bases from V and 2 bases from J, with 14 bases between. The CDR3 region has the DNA TGTGCCAGCAGCTCCAGGGCCGAGATCAACACCGGGGAGCTGTTTTTT. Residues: CASSSRAEINTGELFF.

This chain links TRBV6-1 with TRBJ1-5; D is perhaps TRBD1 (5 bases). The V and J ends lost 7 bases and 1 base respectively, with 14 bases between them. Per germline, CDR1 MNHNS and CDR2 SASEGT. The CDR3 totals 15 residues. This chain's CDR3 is CASTDSLGSNQPQHF. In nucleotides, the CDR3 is TGTGCCAGCACCGACAGCTTGGGGAGCAATCAGCCCCAGCATTTT.

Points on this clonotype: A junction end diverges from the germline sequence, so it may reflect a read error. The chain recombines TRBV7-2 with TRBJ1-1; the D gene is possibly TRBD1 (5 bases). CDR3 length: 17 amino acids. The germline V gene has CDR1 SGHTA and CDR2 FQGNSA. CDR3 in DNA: TGTGCCAGCAGCTTCTCCAGTCTGAGACAGATGAACGCTGAAGCTTTCTTT. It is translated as CASSFSSLRQMNAEAFF.

The DNA for the CDR3 is TGTGCCAGCTCGGCCCTGGCAAGCCTCTACACCTTC. Translation gives CASSALASLYTF. This chain links TRBV18 with TRBJ1-2; D is unclear. The germline V gene encodes CDR1 KGHSH and CDR2 LQKENI. This CDR3 comprises 12 residues. V gave up 6 bases and J gave up 10 bases, with 15 bases separating them.

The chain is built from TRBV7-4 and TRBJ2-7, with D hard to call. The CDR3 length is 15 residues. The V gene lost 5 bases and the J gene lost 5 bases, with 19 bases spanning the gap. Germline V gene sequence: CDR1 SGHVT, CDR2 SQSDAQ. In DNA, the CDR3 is TGTGCCAGCAGCCCTTCGTCAGAGCCTGGCCACGAGCAGTACGTC. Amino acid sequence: CASSPSSEPGHEQYV.

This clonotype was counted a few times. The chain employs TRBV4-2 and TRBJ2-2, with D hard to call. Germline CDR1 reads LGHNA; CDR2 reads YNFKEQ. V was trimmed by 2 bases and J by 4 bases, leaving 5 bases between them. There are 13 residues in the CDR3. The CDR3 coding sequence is TGTGCCAGCAGCCAATGGGTCACCGGGGAGCTGTTTTTT. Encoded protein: CASSQWVTGELFF.

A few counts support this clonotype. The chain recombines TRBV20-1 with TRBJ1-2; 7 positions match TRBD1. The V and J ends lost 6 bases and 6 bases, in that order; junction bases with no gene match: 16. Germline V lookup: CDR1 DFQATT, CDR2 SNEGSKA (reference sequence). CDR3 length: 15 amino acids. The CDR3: CSALKETGWVDGYTF. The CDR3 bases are TGCAGTGCCCTAAAAGAGACAGGGTGGGTTGATGGCTACACCTTC.

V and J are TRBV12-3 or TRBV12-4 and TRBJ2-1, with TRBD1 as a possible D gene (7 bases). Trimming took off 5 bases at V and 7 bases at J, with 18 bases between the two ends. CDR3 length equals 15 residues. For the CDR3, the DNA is TGTGCCAGCAGTGACCCAGGGGGGCCATTGAATGAGCAGTTCTTC. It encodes CASSDPGGPLNEQFF.

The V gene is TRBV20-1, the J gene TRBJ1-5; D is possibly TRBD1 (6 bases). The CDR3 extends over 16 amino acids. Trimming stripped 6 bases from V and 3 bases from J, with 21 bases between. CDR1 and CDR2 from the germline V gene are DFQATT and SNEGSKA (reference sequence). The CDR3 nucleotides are TGCAGTGCGCCCATTAAACAGGGACGGAACAATCAGCCCCAGCATTTT. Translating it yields CSAPIKQGRNNQPQHF.

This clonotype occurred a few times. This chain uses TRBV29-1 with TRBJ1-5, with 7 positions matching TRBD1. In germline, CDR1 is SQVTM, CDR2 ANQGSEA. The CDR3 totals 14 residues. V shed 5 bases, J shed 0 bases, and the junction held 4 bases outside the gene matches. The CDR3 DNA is TGCAGCGTTAAAGGACAGGATAGCAATCAGCCCCAGCATTTT. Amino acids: CSVKGQDSNQPQHF.

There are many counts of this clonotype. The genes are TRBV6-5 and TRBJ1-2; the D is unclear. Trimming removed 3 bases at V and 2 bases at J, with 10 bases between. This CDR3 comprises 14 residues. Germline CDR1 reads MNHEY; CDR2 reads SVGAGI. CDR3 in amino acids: CASSYNARNYGYTF. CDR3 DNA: TGTGCCAGCAGTTATAATGCACGGAACTATGGCTACACCTTC.